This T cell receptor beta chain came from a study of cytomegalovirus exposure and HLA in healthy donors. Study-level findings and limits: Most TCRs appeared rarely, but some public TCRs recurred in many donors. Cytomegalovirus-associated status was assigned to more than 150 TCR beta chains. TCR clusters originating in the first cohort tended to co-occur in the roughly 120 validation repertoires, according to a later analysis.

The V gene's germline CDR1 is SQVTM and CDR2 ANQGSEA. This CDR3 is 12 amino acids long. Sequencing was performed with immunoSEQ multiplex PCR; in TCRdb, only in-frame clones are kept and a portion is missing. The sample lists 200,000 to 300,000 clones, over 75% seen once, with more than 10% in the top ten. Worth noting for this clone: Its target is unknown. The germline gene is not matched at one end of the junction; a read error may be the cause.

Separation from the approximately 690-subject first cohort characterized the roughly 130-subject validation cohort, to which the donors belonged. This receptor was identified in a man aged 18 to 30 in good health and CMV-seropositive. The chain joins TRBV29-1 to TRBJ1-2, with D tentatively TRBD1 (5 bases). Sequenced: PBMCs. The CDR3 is CSVQEGSYGYTF. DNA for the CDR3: TGCAGCGTTCAAGAGGGGAGCTATGGCTACACCTTC.